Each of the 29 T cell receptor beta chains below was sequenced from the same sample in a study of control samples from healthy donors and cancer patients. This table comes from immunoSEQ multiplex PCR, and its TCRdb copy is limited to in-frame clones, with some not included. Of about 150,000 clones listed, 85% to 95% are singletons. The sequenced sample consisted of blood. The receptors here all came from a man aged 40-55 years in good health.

The CDR3 DNA is TGTGCCATCAGTGCCGGACAGGGTAGGGAGACCCAGTACTTC. Translated, it gives CAISAGQGRETQYF. This chain uses TRBV10-3 with TRBJ2-5; 8 nucleotides line up with TRBD1. The germline CDR1 and CDR2 sequences are ENHRY and SYGVKD. Trimming cost V 4 bases and J 5 bases; bases outside gene matches: 6. The CDR3 contains 14 residues.

The CDR3 DNA is TGTGCCAGCAGCTTTCGACGGGGAGGGAACAATGAGCAGTTCTTC. This sequence encodes CASSFRRGGNNEQFF. This rearrangement joins TRBV7-2 to TRBJ2-1, with 7 nucleotides matching TRBD2. The CDR3 length is 15 residues. Germline trimming cut 3 bases from V and 5 bases from J; bases unmatched to any gene: 7. CDR1 and CDR2 from the germline V gene are SGHTA and FQGNSA.

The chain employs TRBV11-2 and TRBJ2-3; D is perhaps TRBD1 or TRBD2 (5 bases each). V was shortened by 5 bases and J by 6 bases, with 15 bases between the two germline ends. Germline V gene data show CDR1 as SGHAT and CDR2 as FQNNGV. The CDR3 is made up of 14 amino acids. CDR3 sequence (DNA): TGTGCCAGCAGCCCAGGGACCTGGCGGGATACGCAGTATTTT. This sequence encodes CASSPGTWRDTQYF.

The CDR3 coding sequence is TGCGCCAGCAGCTTATCAGGGACAGGGATCGCTGAAGCTTTCTTT. Amino acid sequence: CASSLSGTGIAEAFF. The chain combines TRBV5-1 with TRBJ1-1; the match to TRBD1 covers 9 bases. Unmatched junction bases numbered 8, after V lost 2 bases and J lost 6 bases. CDR1 and CDR2 from the germline V gene are SGHRS and YFSETQ. This CDR3 is built from 15 residues.

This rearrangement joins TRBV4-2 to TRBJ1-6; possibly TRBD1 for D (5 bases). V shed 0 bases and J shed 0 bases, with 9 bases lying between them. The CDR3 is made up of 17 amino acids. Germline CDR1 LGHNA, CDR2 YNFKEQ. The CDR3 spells CASSQDLGGSYNSPLHF. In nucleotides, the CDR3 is TGTGCCAGCAGCCAAGACCTCGGGGGCTCCTATAATTCACCCCTCCACTTT.

CDR3 in DNA: TGCGCCAGCAGCCAAGAGTTCCGGGGAGAATGGGGGGGTGAAAAACTGTTTTTT. Encoded protein: CASSQEFRGEWGGEKLFF. The chain recombines TRBV4-3 with TRBJ1-4; weak D call: TRBD1 (5 bases). Germline V gene lookup returns CDR1 LGHNA and CDR2 YSLEER. Trimming left V 0 bases short and J 7 bases short, with 21 bases between. The CDR3 contains 18 residues.

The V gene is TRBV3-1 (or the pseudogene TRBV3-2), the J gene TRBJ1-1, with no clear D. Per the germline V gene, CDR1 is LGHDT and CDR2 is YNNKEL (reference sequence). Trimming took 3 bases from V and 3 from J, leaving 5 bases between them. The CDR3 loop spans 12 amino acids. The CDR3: CASSQGDTEAFF. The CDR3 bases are TGTGCCAGCAGCCAGGGCGACACTGAAGCTTTCTTT.

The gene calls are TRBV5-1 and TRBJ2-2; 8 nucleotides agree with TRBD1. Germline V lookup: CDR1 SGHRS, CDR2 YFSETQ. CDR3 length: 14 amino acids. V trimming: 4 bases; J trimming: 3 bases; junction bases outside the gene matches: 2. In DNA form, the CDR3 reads TGCGCCAGCAGCCAGACAGGGGACACCGGGGAGCTGTTTTTT. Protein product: CASSQTGDTGELFF.

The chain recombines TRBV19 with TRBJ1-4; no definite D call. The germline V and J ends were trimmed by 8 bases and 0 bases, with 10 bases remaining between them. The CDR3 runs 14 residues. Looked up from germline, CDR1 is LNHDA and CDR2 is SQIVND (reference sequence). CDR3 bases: TGTGCCAGTGGCCCACCGACAACTAATGAAAAACTGTTTTTT. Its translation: CASGPPTTNEKLFF.

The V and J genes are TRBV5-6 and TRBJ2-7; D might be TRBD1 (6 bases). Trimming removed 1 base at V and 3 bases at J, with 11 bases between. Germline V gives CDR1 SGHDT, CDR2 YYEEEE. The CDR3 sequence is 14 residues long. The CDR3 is CASSLTGQGYEQYF. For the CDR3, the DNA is TGTGCCAGCAGCTTGACAGGGCAGGGCTACGAGCAGTACTTC.

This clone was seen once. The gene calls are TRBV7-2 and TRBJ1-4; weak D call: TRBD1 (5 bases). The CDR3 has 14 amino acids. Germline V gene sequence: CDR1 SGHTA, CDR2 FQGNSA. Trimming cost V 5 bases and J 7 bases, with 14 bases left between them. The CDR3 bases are TGTGCCAGCAGCCCCTGGGGGGTCGGTGAAAAACTGTTTTTT. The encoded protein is CASSPWGVGEKLFF.

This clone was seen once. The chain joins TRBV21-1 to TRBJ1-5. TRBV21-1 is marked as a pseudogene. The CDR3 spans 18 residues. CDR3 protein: CASSKRGEGRARDQPQHF. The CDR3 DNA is TGTGCCAGCAGCAAAAGAGGGGAGGGCAGGGCGCGGGATCAGCCCCAGCATTTT.

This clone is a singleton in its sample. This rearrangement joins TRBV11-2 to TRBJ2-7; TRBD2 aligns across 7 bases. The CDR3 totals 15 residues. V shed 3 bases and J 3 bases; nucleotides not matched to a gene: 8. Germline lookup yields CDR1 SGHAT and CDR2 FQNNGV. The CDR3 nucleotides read TGTGCCAGCAGCTTCCCCCCCGGGGGGAACTACGAGCAGTACTTC. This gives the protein CASSFPPGGNYEQYF.

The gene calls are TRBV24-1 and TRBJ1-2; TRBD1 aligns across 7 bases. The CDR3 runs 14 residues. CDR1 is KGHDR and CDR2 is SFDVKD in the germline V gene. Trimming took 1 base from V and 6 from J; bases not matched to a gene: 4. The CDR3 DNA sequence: TGTGCCACCAGTGATTTCGGGACAGTGGATGGCTACACCTTC. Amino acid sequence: CATSDFGTVDGYTF.

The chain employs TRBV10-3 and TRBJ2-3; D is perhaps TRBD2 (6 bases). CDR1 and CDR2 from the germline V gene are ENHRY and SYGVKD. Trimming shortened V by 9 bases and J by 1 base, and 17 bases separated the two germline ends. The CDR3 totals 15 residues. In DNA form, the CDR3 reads TGTGCCATAAATGAGGGAGGCTCGGGCACAGATACGCAGTATTTT. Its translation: CAINEGGSGTDTQYF.

The CDR3 loop is CASSIDRAPVGEQYF. Here the CDR3 DNA reads TGTGCCAGTAGTATAGATAGGGCCCCTGTGGGCGAGCAGTACTTC. This chain links TRBV19 with TRBJ2-7; D not resolved. Germline loops: CDR1 LNHDA, CDR2 SQIVND (reference sequence). Trimming left V 0 bases short and J 6 bases short, with 15 bases between. This CDR3 region has 15 residues.

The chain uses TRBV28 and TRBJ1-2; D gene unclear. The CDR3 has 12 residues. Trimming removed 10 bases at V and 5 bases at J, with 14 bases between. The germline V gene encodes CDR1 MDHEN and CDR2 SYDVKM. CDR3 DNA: TGTGCCATACAGCCGCCGACGTATGGCTACACCTTC. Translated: CAIQPPTYGYTF.

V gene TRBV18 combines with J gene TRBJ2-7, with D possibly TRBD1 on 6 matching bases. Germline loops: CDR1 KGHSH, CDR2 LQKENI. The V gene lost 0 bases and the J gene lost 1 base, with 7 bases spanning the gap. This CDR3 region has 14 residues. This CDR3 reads CASSPPDSSYEQYF. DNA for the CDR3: TGTGCCAGCTCACCACCGGACAGTTCCTACGAGCAGTACTTC.

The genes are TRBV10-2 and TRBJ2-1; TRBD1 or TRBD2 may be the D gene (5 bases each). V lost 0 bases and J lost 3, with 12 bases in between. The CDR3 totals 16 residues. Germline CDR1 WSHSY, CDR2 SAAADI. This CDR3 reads CASSESRARGYNEQFF. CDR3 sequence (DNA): TGCGCCAGCAGTGAGTCGAGGGCGAGGGGCTACAATGAGCAGTTCTTC.

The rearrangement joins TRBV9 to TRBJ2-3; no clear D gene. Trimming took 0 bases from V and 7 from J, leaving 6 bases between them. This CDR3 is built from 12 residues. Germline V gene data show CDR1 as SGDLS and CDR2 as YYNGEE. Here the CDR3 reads CASSVDKNTQYF. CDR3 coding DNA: TGTGCCAGCAGCGTAGATAAGAATACGCAGTATTTT.

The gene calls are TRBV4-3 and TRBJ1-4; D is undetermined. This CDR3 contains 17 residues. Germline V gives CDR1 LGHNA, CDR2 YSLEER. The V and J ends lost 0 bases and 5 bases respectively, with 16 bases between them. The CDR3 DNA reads TGCGCCAGCAGCCAAGAGTCGAGCGGGTTCGGAAATGAAAAACTGTTTTTT. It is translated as CASSQESSGFGNEKLFF.

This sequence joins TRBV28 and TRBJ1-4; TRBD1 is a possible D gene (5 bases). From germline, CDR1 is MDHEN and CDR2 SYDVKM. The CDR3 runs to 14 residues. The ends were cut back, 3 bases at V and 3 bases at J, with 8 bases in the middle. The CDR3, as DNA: TGTGCCAGCAGTTTTGGGACCGCTAATGAAAAACTGTTTTTT. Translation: CASSFGTANEKLFF.

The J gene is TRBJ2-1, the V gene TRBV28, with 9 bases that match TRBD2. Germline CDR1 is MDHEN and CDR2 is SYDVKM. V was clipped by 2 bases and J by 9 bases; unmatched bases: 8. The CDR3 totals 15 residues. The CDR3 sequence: CASSLRRGGRSEQFF. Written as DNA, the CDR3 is TGTGCCAGCAGTTTACGGCGGGGGGGCCGAAGTGAGCAGTTCTTC.

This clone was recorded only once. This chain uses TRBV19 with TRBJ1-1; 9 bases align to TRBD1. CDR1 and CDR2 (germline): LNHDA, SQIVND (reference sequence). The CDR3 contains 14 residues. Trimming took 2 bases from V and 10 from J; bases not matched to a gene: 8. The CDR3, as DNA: TGTGCCAGTAGTATAAATTCGGGACAGGGAAGAGCTTTCTTT. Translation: CASSINSGQGRAFF.

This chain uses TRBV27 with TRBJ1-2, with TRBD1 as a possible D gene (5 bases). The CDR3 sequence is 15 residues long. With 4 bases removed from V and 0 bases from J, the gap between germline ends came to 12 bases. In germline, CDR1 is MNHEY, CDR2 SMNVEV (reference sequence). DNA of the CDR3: TGTGCCAGCAGTTCGGGGGGATTAGCTAACTATGGCTACACCTTC. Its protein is CASSSGGLANYGYTF.

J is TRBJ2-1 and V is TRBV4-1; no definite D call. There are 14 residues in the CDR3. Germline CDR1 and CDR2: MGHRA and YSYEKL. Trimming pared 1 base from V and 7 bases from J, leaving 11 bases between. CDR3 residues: CASSQGGASNEQFF. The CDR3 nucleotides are TGCGCCAGCAGCCAAGGCGGAGCGAGTAATGAGCAGTTCTTC.

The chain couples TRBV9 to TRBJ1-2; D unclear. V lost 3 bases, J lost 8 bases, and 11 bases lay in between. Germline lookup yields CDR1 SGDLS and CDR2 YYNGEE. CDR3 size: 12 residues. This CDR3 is CASSGSLPGYTF. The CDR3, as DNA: TGTGCCAGCAGCGGATCCCTCCCGGGCTACACCTTC.

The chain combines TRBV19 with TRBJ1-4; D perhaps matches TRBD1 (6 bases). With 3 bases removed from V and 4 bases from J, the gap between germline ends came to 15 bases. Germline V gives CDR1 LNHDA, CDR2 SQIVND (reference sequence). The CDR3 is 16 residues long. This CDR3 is CASSIGPGTLNEKLFF. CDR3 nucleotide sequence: TGTGCCAGTAGTATCGGTCCCGGGACACTTAATGAAAAACTGTTTTTT.

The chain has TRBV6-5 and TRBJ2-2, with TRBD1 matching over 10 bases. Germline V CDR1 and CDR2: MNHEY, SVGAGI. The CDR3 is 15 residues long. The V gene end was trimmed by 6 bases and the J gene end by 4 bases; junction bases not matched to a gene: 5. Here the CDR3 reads CASRPDRGGTGELFF. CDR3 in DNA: TGTGCCAGCAGACCGGACAGGGGGGGCACCGGGGAGCTGTTTTTT.